A selection of T cell receptor beta chains follows, all from one sample in a study of shared clonotypes between healthy human individuals. Profiling relied on immunoSEQ multiplex PCR, and the TCRdb table lists in-frame clones only, not all of them. Here the sample spans approximately 2.5 million clones, approximately 92% being singletons. The sequenced sample consisted of naive CD4+ T cells sorted from blood. These receptors were taken from a man aged 18-30 years in good health. Both conserved end residues are part of each CDR3.

>TRBV7-2
CASSRSSTDTQYF
>TRBV9
CASSVVASGGAYTQYF
>TRBV11-2
CASSLGGVDTGELFF
>TRBV19
CASSTGPGETYEQYF
>TRBV7-9
CASSFEPGLVRNNEQFF
>TRBV7-9
CASSNYWGEQFF
>TRBV19
CASSTPGQGGSPLHF
>TRBV12-5
CASGFHGREKNEKLFF
>TRBV5-8
CASSLVRETQYF
>TRBV6-1
CASSATGGVETQYF
>TRBV19
CASSSGLAGSQETQYF
>TRBV5-1
CASSPTPSGGVRDTQYF
>TRBV6-5
CASRASPGGDYGYTF
>TRBV10-3
CAISEDRGISQGYTF
>TRBV6-5
CASSGFFGKLFF
>TRBV28
CASSSPASGGNYEQYF
>TRBV21-1
CASSKSSRDWCRETQYF
>TRBV7-9
CASSLAGQGTEQFF
>TRBV10-3
CAISELWDTEAFF
>TRBV30
CACPVGTESSYNSPLHF
>TRBV9
CASSLTGKGLDEQYF
>TRBV13
CASSLIAGPGELFF
>TRBV11-3
CASSLGAGTSGTNEQFF
>TRBV6-5
CASSYGRGGFSNEQFF
>TRBV7-9
CASSLVTSGLGGYTF
>TRBV29-1
CSVDRTATEAFF
>TRBV14
CASSQGLAGVNEQFF
>TRBV12-5
CASGLVPKGGISSYNEQFF
>TRBV5-5
CASSLLFDFNYEQYF
>TRBV5-1
CATSRDTSYEQYF
>TRBV7-9
CASTTTSDTGELFF
>TRBV28
CASSLTQTGANVLTF
>TRBV14
CASSQDLASTQYF
>TRBV6-5
CASRPPGGSNQPQHF
>TRBV7-2
CASSLDYGELFF
>TRBV2
CASTRDKETQYF
>TRBV6-6
CASRGGPAWSTDTQYF
>TRBV25-1
CASSGTGSRYTEAFF
>TRBV9
CASSVATSGVYEQYF
>TRBV7-3
CASSRRGRETQYF
>TRBV29-1
CSVLTGTVNYGYTF
>TRBV5-4
CASSSPGGLNYGYTF
>TRBV7-2
CASSLAYTDTQYF
>TRBV6-6
CASSDLGHEQFF
>TRBV2
CASSESRTGAGELFF
>TRBV19
CASSGLRGNEKLFF
>TRBV5-1
CASSLSGTTRDEQYF
>TRBV11-1
CASSLGSSGGPSSYNEQFF
>TRBV15
CATSRETGGFYGYTF
>TRBV28
CASSLLGQGKHEQYF
>TRBV6-5
CASGSGTISGNTIYF
>TRBV19
CASSRQGGNEKLFF
>TRBV27
CASSLYLTSVNGELFF
>TRBV27
CASSLSFRANQPQHF
>TRBV5-4
CASSLMTGELGEQYF